Each of the 5 T cell receptor beta chains below was sequenced from the same sample in a study of T cell repertoires in cytomegalovirus infection. These receptors lack a known antigen. TCRdb fed the reads into MiXCR, producing one record per CDR3 protein. The sample has roughly 570,000 distinct CDR3 sequences, roughly 42% seen once; the top ten hold 48%. Sequencing was performed on cultured PBMCs, taken from culture after CMV antigen stimulation. These receptors all stem from a human donor in good health (CMV status not recorded). Some clones in this sample may be carry-over from other donors' samples.

The CDR3 loop is CASAIRTVENQPQHF. The DNA of the CDR3 is TGTGCCAGCGCCATTCGGACAGTTGAAAATCAGCCCCAGCATTTT. The V and J genes are TRBV19 and TRBJ1-5; tentative D call: TRBD1 (6 bases). In germline, CDR1 is LNHDA, CDR2 SQIVND (reference sequence). This CDR3 comprises 15 residues. The ends were cut back, 9 bases at V and 4 bases at J, with 19 bases in the middle.

The sample holds a few counts of this clonotype. The gene calls are TRBV28 and TRBJ2-7, with D possibly matching TRBD2 (6 bases). V lost 2 bases to trimming and J lost 5 bases, with 16 bases between them. Per the germline V gene, CDR1 is MDHEN and CDR2 is SYDVKM. The CDR3 runs to 15 residues. This chain's CDR3 is CASSLSLARQDEQYF. Written as DNA, the CDR3 is TGTGCCAGCAGTTTAAGCCTAGCGCGTCAGGACGAGCAGTACTTC.

This sequence joins TRBV24-1 and TRBJ2-1, with a tentative D call TRBD2 (6 bases). Germline V gene lookup returns CDR1 KGHDR and CDR2 SFDVKD. CDR3 length equals 12 residues. Trimming took off 8 bases at V and 9 bases at J, with 13 bases between the two ends. The CDR3 DNA is TGTGCCACCAAGGGTCCCGGGAGTGAGCAGTTCTTC. It translates to CATKGPGSEQFF.

This clonotype turned up a few times. The chain couples TRBV4-1 to TRBJ2-7; 9 nucleotides align to TRBD2. The CDR3 totals 18 residues. The ends lost 0 bases at V and 1 base at J; junction bases unmatched: 10. Germline V gene data show CDR1 as MGHRA and CDR2 as YSYEKL. The chain's CDR3 is CASSQEKFAGGRSYEQYF. DNA for the CDR3: TGCGCCAGCAGCCAAGAGAAATTTGCGGGAGGGAGATCCTACGAGCAGTACTTC.

The chain joins TRBV11-1 to TRBJ2-1; perhaps D is TRBD1 or TRBD2 (6 bases each). The CDR3 is made up of 16 amino acids. V was pared by 5 bases and J by 3 bases, with 17 bases between. Germline loops: CDR1 SGHAT, CDR2 FQDESV (reference sequence). CDR3 region: CASSPRGAGNYNEQFF. CDR3 in DNA: TGTGCCAGCAGCCCAAGGGGGGCAGGGAACTACAATGAGCAGTTCTTC.